This entry lists 17 T cell receptor beta chains sequenced from one sample in a study of cytomegalovirus exposure and HLA in healthy donors. Measured with immunoSEQ multiplex PCR; TCRdb has only the in-frame clones, and not every one. This sample carries 200,000 to 250,000 clones, about nine tenths of them seen once, and the ten largest clones take 1% to 1.2%. The sample was PBMCs. The receptors derive from a woman under 30 in good health and CMV-seronegative.

The chain links TRBV10-2 to TRBJ2-3, with 7 bases matching TRBD1. Germline loops: CDR1 WSHSY, CDR2 SAAADI. Unmatched junction bases numbered 9, after V lost 6 bases and J lost 3 bases. The CDR3 runs 15 residues. This CDR3 is CASSAGGFVTDTQYF. CDR3 DNA: TGCGCCAGCAGCGCAGGGGGATTTGTAACAGATACGCAGTATTTT.

V and J are TRBV29-1 and TRBJ1-4; no firm D call. V gave up 4 bases and J gave up 7 bases, with 13 bases separating them. This CDR3 contains 13 residues. Germline values: CDR1 SQVTM, CDR2 ANQGSEA. The CDR3 nucleotides read TGCAGCGTTGGAGGAGTCTTAAGTGAAAAACTGTTTTTT. Residues: CSVGGVLSEKLFF.

In nucleotides, the CDR3 is TGTGCCTGGACTACGTGGGACAGTAATGAGCAGTTCTTC. Translation: CAWTTWDSNEQFF. The V gene is TRBV30, the J gene TRBJ2-1; 7 bases line up with TRBD1. The CDR3 runs 13 residues. Germline loops: CDR1 GTSNPN, CDR2 SVGIG (reference sequence). Unmatched junction bases numbered 7, after V lost 4 bases and J lost 7 bases.

In its sample, this clone was seen once. The V and J genes are TRBV18 and TRBJ2-5; TRBD1 agrees at 10 bases. The CDR3 totals 16 residues. V dropped 2 bases and J dropped 14; count of bases not matched to a gene: 17. CDR1 KGHSH and CDR2 LQKENI come from the germline V gene. In DNA form, the CDR3 reads TGTGCCAGCTCACCAGACGAGAAACCGACAGGGGGCAATTCCTACTTC. It yields the protein CASSPDEKPTGGNSYF.

This chain links TRBV19 with TRBJ1-2, with D possibly matching TRBD1 (5 bases). The CDR3 runs 13 residues. CDR1 is LNHDA, CDR2 SQIVND, per germline (reference sequence). V lost 3 bases, J lost 8 bases, and 13 bases lay in between. In DNA form, the CDR3 reads TGTGCCAGTAGTATGAACAGGATCGTCGGCTACACCTTC. Encoded protein: CASSMNRIVGYTF. Full variable domain (outside the CDR3, taken from reference TRBV19 and TRBJ1-2): DGGITQSPKYLFRKEGQNVTLSCEQNLNHDAMYWYRQDPGQGLRLIYYSQIVNDFQKGDIAEGYSVSREKKESFPLTVTSAQKNPTAFYLCASSMNRIVGYTFGSGTRLTVV.

The rearrangement links TRBV19 to TRBJ1-2; TRBD1 matches 8 bases. The CDR3 extends over 14 amino acids. The germline CDR1 and CDR2 sequences are LNHDA and SQIVND (reference sequence). The J segment lost 8 bases and the V segment lost 0 bases, leaving 5 bases of the junction unmatched. CDR3 DNA: TGTGCCAGTAGTATAGAAGGGACAGGTAGCGGCTACACCTTC. Translated, it gives CASSIEGTGSGYTF.

The rearrangement uses TRBV2 and TRBJ1-1, with a tentative D call TRBD1 (5 bases). The germline gives CDR1 SNHLY, CDR2 FYNNEI. V was pared by 6 bases and J by 3 bases, with 11 bases between. The CDR3 has 13 amino acids. CDR3 in amino acids: CASRSGLDTEAFF. CDR3 DNA sequence: TGTGCCAGCAGGTCAGGGTTGGACACTGAAGCTTTCTTT. The full variable domain, with the rest looked up from reference TRBV2 and TRBJ1-1, is EPEVTQTPSHQVTQMGQEVILRCVPISNHLYFYWYRQILGQKVEFLVSFYNNEISEKSEIFDDQFSVERPDGSNFTLKIRSTKLEDSAMYFCASRSGLDTEAFFGQGTRLTVV.

The chain has TRBV2 and TRBJ2-5, with 8 bases lining up with TRBD1. Germline CDR1 SNHLY, CDR2 FYNNEI. This CDR3 is 15 amino acids long. Trimming removed 6 bases from V and 5 bases from J; junction bases left unmatched: 11. Here the CDR3 reads CASRVDRGRYETQYF. CDR3 sequence (DNA): TGTGCCAGCAGAGTCGACAGGGGCAGATATGAGACCCAGTACTTC.

The J gene is TRBJ1-1, the V gene TRBV30; D is possibly TRBD1 (6 bases). With 0 bases removed from V and 3 bases from J, the gap between germline ends came to 11 bases. This CDR3 contains 14 residues. CDR1 and CDR2 (germline): GTSNPN, SVGIG (reference sequence). Written as DNA, the CDR3 is TGTGCCTGGAGTGTAAGTGACAGGTACACTGAAGCTTTCTTT. This encodes CAWSVSDRYTEAFF.

J is TRBJ1-5 and V is TRBV7-2; D uncertain. The CDR3 totals 14 residues. V lost 2 bases and J 4 bases, leaving 9 bases between the germline ends. Germline loops: CDR1 SGHTA, CDR2 FQGNSA. The CDR3 coding sequence is TGTGCCAGCAGCTTATTACATATTAATCAGCCCCAGCATTTT. Amino acid sequence: CASSLLHINQPQHF.

The chain recombines TRBV30 with TRBJ1-2, with 8 bases matching TRBD1. Germline V gives CDR1 GTSNPN, CDR2 SVGIG (reference sequence). The length of the CDR3 is 15 residues. The V gene end was trimmed by 4 bases and the J gene end by 3 bases; junction bases not matched to a gene: 10. The DNA for the CDR3 is TGTGCCTGGATCGGGCCCGGGACAGGCCACTATGGCTACACCTTC. Translated, it gives CAWIGPGTGHYGYTF.

The J gene is TRBJ1-2, the V gene TRBV5-1; 7 bases are a match to TRBD1. With 2 bases clipped from V and 5 bases from J, the junction kept 6 bases outside the gene matches. The germline gives CDR1 SGHRS, CDR2 YFSETQ. The CDR3 contains 14 residues. The CDR3 spells CASSFEGQPYGYTF. CDR3 nucleotide sequence: TGCGCCAGCAGCTTTGAGGGACAGCCATATGGCTACACCTTC.

The V call is TRBV29-1, the J call TRBJ2-7; the match to TRBD1 covers 7 bases. This CDR3 region has 13 residues. Losses at the gene ends were 7 bases for V and 0 bases for J; bases not matched to a gene: 6. Germline V gene lookup returns CDR1 SQVTM and CDR2 ANQGSEA. CDR3 in amino acids: CSANRGSSYEQYF. In DNA form, the CDR3 reads TGCAGCGCAAACAGGGGAAGCTCCTACGAGCAGTACTTC.

CDR3: CASSELGEDEKLFF. Here the CDR3 DNA reads TGTGCCAGCAGTGAGTTGGGGGAGGACGAAAAACTGTTTTTT. The V gene is TRBV25-1, the J gene TRBJ1-4; D is possibly TRBD1 (5 bases). Germline V gene lookup returns CDR1 MGHDK and CDR2 SYGVNS. This CDR3 is 14 amino acids long. The germline V and J ends were trimmed by 3 bases and 8 bases, with 13 bases remaining between them.

This chain uses TRBV6-5 with TRBJ2-5; the match to TRBD2 covers 10 bases. The CDR3 runs 14 residues. Unmatched junction bases numbered 7, after V lost 8 bases and J lost 4 bases. Germline V gene lookup returns CDR1 MNHEY and CDR2 SVGAGI. In nucleotides, the CDR3 is TGTGCCAGCGGCTCTAGCGGGAGTCGAGAGACCCAGTACTTC. This encodes CASGSSGSRETQYF.

V gene TRBV5-1 combines with J gene TRBJ1-2; 7 bases map to TRBD1. The trim removed 4 bases at V and 2 bases at J, leaving 5 bases unmatched. The CDR3 extends over 14 amino acids. Germline CDR1 reads SGHRS; CDR2 reads YFSETQ. This chain's CDR3 is CASSGGTENYGYTF. Here the CDR3 DNA reads TGCGCCAGCAGCGGGGGGACAGAGAACTATGGCTACACCTTC.

The chain is built from TRBV6-6 and TRBJ1-3; D is ambiguous. The CDR3 length is 14 residues. CDR1 is MNHNY, CDR2 SVGAGI, per germline (reference sequence). V lost 7 bases and J 0 bases, leaving 10 bases between the germline ends. CDR3: CASTPGNSGNTIYF. The CDR3 DNA sequence: TGTGCCAGCACGCCTGGCAACTCTGGAAACACCATATATTTT.